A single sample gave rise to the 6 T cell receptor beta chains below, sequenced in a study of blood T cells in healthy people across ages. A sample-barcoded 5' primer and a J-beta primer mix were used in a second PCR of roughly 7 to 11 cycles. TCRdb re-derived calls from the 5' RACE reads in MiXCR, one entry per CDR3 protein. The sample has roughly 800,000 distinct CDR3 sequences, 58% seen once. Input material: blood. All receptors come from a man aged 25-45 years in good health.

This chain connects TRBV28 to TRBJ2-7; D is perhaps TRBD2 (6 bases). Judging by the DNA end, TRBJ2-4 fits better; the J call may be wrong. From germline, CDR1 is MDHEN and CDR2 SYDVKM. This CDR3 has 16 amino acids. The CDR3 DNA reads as TGTGCCAGCAGTTTATGCGGGACTGGGGGATATTGCATTCAGTACTTC. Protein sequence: CASSLCGTGGYCIQYF.

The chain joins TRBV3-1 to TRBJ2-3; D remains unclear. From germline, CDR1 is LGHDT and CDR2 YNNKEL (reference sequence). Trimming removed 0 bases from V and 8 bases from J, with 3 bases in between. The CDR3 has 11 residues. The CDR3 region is CASSQDPTQYF. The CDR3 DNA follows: TGTGCCAGCAGCCAAGATCCTACGCAGTATTTT.

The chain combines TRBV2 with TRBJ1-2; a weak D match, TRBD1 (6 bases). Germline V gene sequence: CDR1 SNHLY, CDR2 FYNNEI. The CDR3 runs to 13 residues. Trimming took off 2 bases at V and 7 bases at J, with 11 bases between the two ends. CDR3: CASSERGAGGYTF. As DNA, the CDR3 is TGTGCCAGCAGTGAAAGGGGGGCTGGTGGCTACACCTTC.

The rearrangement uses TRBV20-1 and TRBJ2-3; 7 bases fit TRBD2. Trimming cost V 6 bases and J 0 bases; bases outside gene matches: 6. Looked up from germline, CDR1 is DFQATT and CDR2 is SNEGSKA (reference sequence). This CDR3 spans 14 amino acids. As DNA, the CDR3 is TGCAGTGCCCAGACTAGCCTGAGCACAGATACGCAGTATTTT. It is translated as CSAQTSLSTDTQYF.

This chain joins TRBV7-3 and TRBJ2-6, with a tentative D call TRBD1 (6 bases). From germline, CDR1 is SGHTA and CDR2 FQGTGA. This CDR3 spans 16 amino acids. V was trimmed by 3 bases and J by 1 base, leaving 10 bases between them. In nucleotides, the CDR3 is TGTGCCAGCAGCTTCAAAGGGGGTTCTGGGGCCAACGTCCTGACTTTC. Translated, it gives CASSFKGGSGANVLTF.

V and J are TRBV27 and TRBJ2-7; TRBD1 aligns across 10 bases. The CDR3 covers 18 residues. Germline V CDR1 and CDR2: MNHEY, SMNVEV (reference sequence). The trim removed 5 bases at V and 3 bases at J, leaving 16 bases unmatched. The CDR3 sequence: CASSSLSGTGVRSYEQYF. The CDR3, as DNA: TGTGCCAGCAGTAGCCTATCCGGGACAGGGGTCCGAAGCTACGAGCAGTACTTC.